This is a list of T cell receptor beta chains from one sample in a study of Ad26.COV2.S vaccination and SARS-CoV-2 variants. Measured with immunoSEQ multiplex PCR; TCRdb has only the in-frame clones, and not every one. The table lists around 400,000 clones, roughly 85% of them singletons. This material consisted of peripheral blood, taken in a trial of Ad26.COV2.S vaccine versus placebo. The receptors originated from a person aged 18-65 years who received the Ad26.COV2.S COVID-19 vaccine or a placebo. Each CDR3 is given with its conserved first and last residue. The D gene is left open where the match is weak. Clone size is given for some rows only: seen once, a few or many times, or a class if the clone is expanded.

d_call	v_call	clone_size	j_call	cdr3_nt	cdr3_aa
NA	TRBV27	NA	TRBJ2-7	TGTGCCAGCTCTGACGGCCTAAGCTACGAGCAGTACTTC	CASSDGLSYEQYF
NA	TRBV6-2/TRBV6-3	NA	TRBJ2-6	TGTGCCAGCAGCCGTATACAAAGCTCTGGGGCCAACGTCCTGACTTTC	CASSRIQSSGANVLTF
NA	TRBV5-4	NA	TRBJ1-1	TGTGCCAGCAGCTTGGAATTTGGGGACACTGAAGCTTTCTTT	CASSLEFGDTEAFF
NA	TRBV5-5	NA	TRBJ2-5	TGTGCCAGCAGCTTAGGTGACGGTAAGATACAAGAGACCCAGTACTTC	CASSLGDGKIQETQYF
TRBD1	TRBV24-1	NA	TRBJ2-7	TGTGCCACCAGTGACCTAAGAGACAGGGGTAGCTTCGGGCGCGAGCAGTACTTC	CATSDLRDRGSFGREQYF
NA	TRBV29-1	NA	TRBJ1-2	TGCAGCGAGACGGACGGGAATTATGGCTACACCTTC	CSETDGNYGYTF
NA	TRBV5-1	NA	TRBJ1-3	TGCGCCAGCAGCCGGACAAATTTTGGAAACACCATATATTTT	CASSRTNFGNTIYF
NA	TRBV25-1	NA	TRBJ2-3	TGTGCCAGCAGTGAGCCTCGAACCACAGATACGCAGTATTTT	CASSEPRTTDTQYF
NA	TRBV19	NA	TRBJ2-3	TGTGCCAGTAGTATCGGGACGATCACAGATACGCAGTATTTT	CASSIGTITDTQYF
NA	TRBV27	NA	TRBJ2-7	TGTGCCAGCAGTTTGACTGGGACGGTTTTCTACGAGCAGTACTTC	CASSLTGTVFYEQYF
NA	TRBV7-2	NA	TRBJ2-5	TGTGCCAGCAGCTTAGCATTTGGAGAGACCCAGTACTTC	CASSLAFGETQYF
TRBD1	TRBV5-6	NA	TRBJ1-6	TGTGCCAGCAGCGTCTTCGGGACAGAGTATTCACCCCTCCACTTT	CASSVFGTEYSPLHF
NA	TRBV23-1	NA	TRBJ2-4	TGCGCCAGCAGTCATTATGCTGGCAGGAGATACTTC	CASSHYAGRRYF
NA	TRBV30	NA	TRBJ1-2	TGTGCCTGGAGTCCAAGGCGTCAGGGGCGAGGCTATGGCTACACCTTC	CAWSPRRQGRGYGYTF
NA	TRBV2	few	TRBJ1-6	TGTGCCAGCAGTTTTTCCGGGGCGAGATCACCCCTCCACTTT	CASSFSGARSPLHF
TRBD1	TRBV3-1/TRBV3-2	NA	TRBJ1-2	TGTGCCAGCAGCCAAGATCGCGCAGGGGGGTTAGCTAACTATGGCTACACCTTC	CASSQDRAGGLANYGYTF
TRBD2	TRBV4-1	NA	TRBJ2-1	TGCGCCAGCAGCCAAACCCGACTAGCGGGGGACTACAATGAGCAGTTCTTC	CASSQTRLAGDYNEQFF
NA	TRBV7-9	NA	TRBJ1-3	TGTGCCAGCAGCTCCGCCCCACAGGGCCCGGGAAACACCATATATTTT	CASSSAPQGPGNTIYF
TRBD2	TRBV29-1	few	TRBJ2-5	TGCAGCGTCGACCATTCCGGGACTAGAACAGAGACCCAGTACTTC	CSVDHSGTRTETQYF
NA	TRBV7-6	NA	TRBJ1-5	TGTGCCAGCAGCCCTCGGCTGGGCCAGCCCCAGCATTTT	CASSPRLGQPQHF
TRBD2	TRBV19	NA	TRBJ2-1	TGTGCCAGTAGCCCCCCGCAGCGGGGGCCTTCCTACAATGAGCAGTTCTTC	CASSPPQRGPSYNEQFF
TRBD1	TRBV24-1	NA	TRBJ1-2	TGTGCCTCATGGGACAGAATCTATGGCTACACCTTC	CASWDRIYGYTF
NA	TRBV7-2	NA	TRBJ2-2	TGTGCCAGCAGCCGGATGGTACCCGGGGAGCTGTTTTTT	CASSRMVPGELFF
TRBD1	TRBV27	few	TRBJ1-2	TGTGCCAGCAGCCGGACAGGCTATGGCTACACCTTC	CASSRTGYGYTF
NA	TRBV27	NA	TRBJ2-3	TGTGCCAGGGCCCTGGGCAGGGAAACAGATACGCAGTATTTT	CARALGRETDTQYF
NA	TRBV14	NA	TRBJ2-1	TGTGCCAGCAGCCATGGCAGCCTTATAAATGAGCAGTTCTTC	CASSHGSLINEQFF
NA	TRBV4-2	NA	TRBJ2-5	TGTGCCAGCAGCCCTAGCCTACCGCAAGAGACCCAGTACTTC	CASSPSLPQETQYF
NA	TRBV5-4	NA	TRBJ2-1	TGTGCCAGCAGCTTACGAGGGGGGGCCTCCTACAATGAGCAGTTCTTC	CASSLRGGASYNEQFF
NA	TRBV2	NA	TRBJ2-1	TGTGCCAGCACCCCATACAATGAGCAGTTCTTC	CASTPYNEQFF
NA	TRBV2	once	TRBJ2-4	TGTGCCAGCAGTGATAGAGACAGGAACATTCAGTACTTC	CASSDRDRNIQYF
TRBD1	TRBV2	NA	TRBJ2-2	TGTGCCAGCAGTCCTACAGGGGTGAATGGCGGGGAGCTGTTTTTT	CASSPTGVNGGELFF
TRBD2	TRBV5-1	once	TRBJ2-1	TGCGCCAGCAGCTTTGGCGGGGGGTTTTACAATGAGCAGTTCTTC	CASSFGGGFYNEQFF
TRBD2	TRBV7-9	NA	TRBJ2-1	TGTGCCAGCAGCTTAGTCGGCGGGAGGGACAATGAGCAGTTCTTC	CASSLVGGRDNEQFF
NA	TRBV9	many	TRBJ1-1	TGTGCCAGCAGCGCGATGACAGGCGGGGTCACTGAAGCTTTCTTT	CASSAMTGGVTEAFF
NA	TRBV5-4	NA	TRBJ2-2	TGTGCCAGCAGCCCCAGGACGGGAGTCACCGGGGAGCTGTTTTTT	CASSPRTGVTGELFF
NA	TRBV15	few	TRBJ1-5	TGTGCCACCAGCTGGGGTTATAGCAATCAGCCCCAGCATTTT	CATSWGYSNQPQHF
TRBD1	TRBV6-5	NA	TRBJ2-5	TGTGCCAGCAGTTCCGGGACAGGAGGGGAGACCCAGTACTTC	CASSSGTGGETQYF
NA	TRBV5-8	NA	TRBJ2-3	TGTGCCAGCAGCTCTAGGCTGCCTAGCACAGATACGCAGTATTTT	CASSSRLPSTDTQYF
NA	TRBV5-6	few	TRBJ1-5	TGTGCCAGCAGCTTGGGAAGCAGCAATCAGCCCCAGCATTTT	CASSLGSSNQPQHF
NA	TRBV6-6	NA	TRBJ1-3	TGTGCCAGCATGCTAGCTTATAGCTCTGGAAACACCATATATTTT	CASMLAYSSGNTIYF
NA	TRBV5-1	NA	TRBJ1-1	TGCGCCAGCAGCCGCCAAGACAGCAACACTGAAGCTTTCTTT	CASSRQDSNTEAFF
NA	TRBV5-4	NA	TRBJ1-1	TGTGCCAGCAGCTTAAGTCGCTGGGTCAACACTGAAGCTTTCTTT	CASSLSRWVNTEAFF
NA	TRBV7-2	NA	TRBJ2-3	TGTGCCAGCAGCCGGTTTGCAGACACGCAGTATTTT	CASSRFADTQYF
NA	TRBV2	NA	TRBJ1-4	TGTGCCAGCACCAGGGACGGAACTAATGAAAAACTGTTTTTT	CASTRDGTNEKLFF